The 20 T cell receptor beta chains in this list originate from one sample, sequenced in a study of OX40 agonist ivuxolimab in advanced cancers. The data were produced by immunoSEQ multiplex PCR, yet TCRdb's version contains in-frame clones alone and is incomplete. The repertoire holds 70,000 to 95,000 clones, with roughly 80% as singletons. Sequencing used CD4+ or CD8+ T cells sorted from blood, obtained in a trial of the OX40 agonist ivuxolimab. The receptors were gathered from an adult with an advanced solid tumor such as melanoma, head and neck, liver or kidney cancer.

J is TRBJ2-7 and V is TRBV28; possible D gene TRBD2, 5 bases. Trimming removed 0 bases at V and 3 bases at J, with 6 bases between. This CDR3 has 13 amino acids. Germline V gene lookup returns CDR1 MDHEN and CDR2 SYDVKM. As DNA, the CDR3 is TGTGCCAGCAGTTTATGGGAGGTCTACGAGCAGTACTTC. This sequence encodes CASSLWEVYEQYF. The complete variable domain, with remaining parts taken from reference TRBV28 and TRBJ2-7, reads DVKVTQSSRYLVKRTGEKVFLECVQDMDHENMFWYRQDPGLGLRLIYFSYDVKMKEKGDIPEGYSVSREKKERFSLILESASTNQTSMYLCASSLWEVYEQYFGPGTRLTVT.

J is TRBJ2-5 and V is TRBV6-1, with TRBD1 matching 7 bases. The CDR3 covers 14 residues. Germline assignment: CDR1 MNHNS and CDR2 SASEGT. Losses at the gene ends were 8 bases for V and 1 base for J; bases not matched to a gene: 7. CDR3 in amino acids: CASQTGQIQETQYF. The CDR3 DNA follows: TGTGCCAGCCAGACAGGGCAGATCCAAGAGACCCAGTACTTC.

The rearrangement uses TRBV6-5 and TRBJ1-2, with D perhaps matching TRBD1 (6 bases). The length of the CDR3 is 13 residues. Germline-derived CDR1 and CDR2 are MNHEY and SVGAGI. V was pared by 2 bases and J by 7 bases, with 11 bases between. CDR3 nucleotide sequence: TGTGCCAGCAGTTACAACAGGGCGGCTGGCTACACCTTC. Amino acids: CASSYNRAAGYTF.

The CDR3 DNA reads TGTGCCAGCAGTTTATCGGGGGAGCAGTACTTC. Its protein is CASSLSGEQYF. The chain is built from TRBV6-5 and TRBJ2-7; TRBD2 is a possible D gene (5 bases). V was cut by 4 bases and J by 7 bases, with 8 bases left in between. CDR1 is MNHEY and CDR2 is SVGAGI in the germline V gene. The CDR3 totals 11 residues.

The rearrangement joins TRBV7-9 to TRBJ1-6; TRBD1 matches 7 bases. Germline-derived CDR1 and CDR2 are SEHNR and FQNEAQ (reference sequence). The junction had 4 bases not matched to a gene; V was cut back by 6 bases and J by 5 bases. The CDR3 has 14 residues. The CDR3 spells CASSAGTDNSPLHF. The CDR3 region has the DNA TGTGCCAGCAGTGCTGGGACAGATAATTCACCCCTCCACTTT.

The chain joins TRBV2 to TRBJ2-7; D uncertain. The germline CDR1 and CDR2 sequences are SNHLY and FYNNEI. Trimming cost V 4 bases and J 0 bases, with 7 bases left between them. The CDR3 covers 13 residues. The chain's CDR3 is CASSGARSYEQYF. The CDR3 DNA sequence: TGTGCCAGCAGTGGGGCCCGCTCCTACGAGCAGTACTTC.

This clone has only one observation. The rearrangement links TRBV5-1 to TRBJ2-5; D not certain. Germline V lookup: CDR1 SGHRS, CDR2 YFSETQ. Trimming removed 0 bases from V and 6 bases from J, with 12 bases in between. The CDR3 extends over 14 amino acids. CDR3 loop: CASSLGWSSKTQYF. CDR3 DNA: TGCGCCAGCAGCTTGGGATGGTCTTCAAAGACCCAGTACTTC.

The V call is TRBV18, the J call TRBJ2-3; weak D call: TRBD1 (6 bases). Germline V lookup: CDR1 KGHSH, CDR2 LQKENI. The CDR3 spans 12 residues. Trimming pared 6 bases from V and 6 bases from J, leaving 10 bases between. CDR3 DNA: TGTGCCAGCTCCCCAGGGGAGGATACGCAGTATTTT. Residues: CASSPGEDTQYF.

The V call is TRBV7-3, the J call TRBJ1-2, with no clear D. The ends were cut back, 0 bases at V and 4 bases at J, with 9 bases in the middle. Looked up from germline, CDR1 is SGHTA and CDR2 is FQGTGA. The CDR3 has 14 amino acids. The chain's CDR3 is CASSLTPESYGYTF. The CDR3 nucleotides are TGTGCCAGCAGCTTAACCCCGGAAAGCTATGGCTACACCTTC.

This chain links TRBV28 with TRBJ2-6, with D possibly matching TRBD1 (5 bases). Germline assignment: CDR1 MDHEN and CDR2 SYDVKM. The CDR3 contains 20 residues. V shed 5 bases and J shed 0 bases, with 23 bases lying between them. The CDR3 sequence is CASSLNLLGQGGSGANVLTF. The CDR3 region has the DNA TGTGCCAGCAGTCTAAACCTATTGGGGCAGGGCGGCTCTGGGGCCAACGTCCTGACTTTC.

This clone was recorded a few times. The junction differs from germline at one of its ends, possibly a read error. The chain uses TRBV4-3 and TRBJ1-3; D remains ambiguous. Germline V lookup: CDR1 LGHNA, CDR2 YSLEER. The CDR3 runs to 15 residues. CDR3 sequence: CASSQEPASENTIYF. The CDR3 DNA follows: TGCGCCAGCAGCCAAGAACCCGCTTCTGAAAACACCATATATTTT.

The V gene is TRBV25-1, the J gene TRBJ2-7; D remains unclear. The CDR3 is 13 residues long. V was shortened by 2 bases and J by 3 bases, with 8 bases between the two germline ends. Germline values: CDR1 MGHDK, CDR2 SYGVNS. CDR3 loop: CASSEPPGYEQYF. In DNA form, the CDR3 reads TGTGCCAGCAGTGAACCCCCGGGCTACGAGCAGTACTTC.

The chain recombines TRBV2 with TRBJ1-5, with D unclear. CDR1 is SNHLY and CDR2 is FYNNEI in the germline V gene. CDR3 length: 15 amino acids. V shed 7 bases and J shed 1 base, with 14 bases lying between them. In DNA form, the CDR3 reads TGTGCCAGCACCTTAGAGGGTATAAGCAATCAGCCCCAGCATTTT. It codes for CASTLEGISNQPQHF. Supplemented by reference TRBV2 and TRBJ1-5, the full variable domain reads EPEVTQTPSHQVTQMGQEVILRCVPISNHLYFYWYRQILGQKVEFLVSFYNNEISEKSEIFDDQFSVERPDGSNFTLKIRSTKLEDSAMYFCASTLEGISNQPQHFGDGTRLSIL.

This sequence joins TRBV19 and TRBJ2-2, with D perhaps being TRBD1 or TRBD2 (5 bases each). V was cut by 0 bases and J by 5 bases, with 13 bases left in between. The CDR3 loop spans 16 amino acids. The germline V gene has CDR1 LNHDA and CDR2 SQIVND (reference sequence). The CDR3 reads CASSIEFGAGTGELFF. Here the CDR3 DNA reads TGTGCCAGTAGTATAGAATTCGGGGCAGGGACCGGGGAGCTGTTTTTT. The complete variable domain, with remaining parts taken from reference TRBV19 and TRBJ2-2, reads DGGITQSPKYLFRKEGQNVTLSCEQNLNHDAMYWYRQDPGQGLRLIYYSQIVNDFQKGDIAEGYSVSREKKESFPLTVTSAQKNPTAFYLCASSIEFGAGTGELFFGEGSRLTVL.

V usage is TRBV15 and J usage is TRBJ2-5; 14 bases agree with TRBD2. CDR1 is LNHNV and CDR2 is YYDKDF in the germline V gene (reference sequence). V dropped 9 bases and J dropped 7; count of bases not matched to a gene: 7. This CDR3 is built from 14 residues. CDR3 region: CATGTSGGPRTQYF. The CDR3 DNA reads as TGTGCCACAGGGACTAGCGGGGGTCCGCGGACCCAGTACTTC.

This clone was seen a few times. V and J are TRBV28 and TRBJ2-1; D gene uncertain. Germline V CDR1 and CDR2: MDHEN, SYDVKM. Trimming shortened V by 7 bases and J by 8 bases, and 15 bases separated the two germline ends. CDR3 length equals 13 residues. Here the CDR3 DNA reads TGTGCCAGCAACAGACTGGCGGCGGATGAGCAGTTCTTC. Protein sequence: CASNRLAADEQFF.

The table lists this clone with a count of one. The chain recombines TRBV2 with TRBJ2-2; D is uncertain. CDR3 size: 13 residues. Deletions cut 4 bases from V and 7 bases from J, with 10 bases between. The V gene's germline CDR1 is SNHLY and CDR2 FYNNEI. CDR3 DNA sequence: TGTGCCAGCAGTGTTCTCGGTGGCGGGGAGCTGTTTTTT. Translation: CASSVLGGGELFF.

V and J are TRBV10-1 and TRBJ2-7, with 7 bases aligning to TRBD1. The CDR3 covers 14 residues. The V and J ends lost 8 bases and 1 base, in that order; junction bases with no gene match: 8. Germline CDR1 reads WNHNN; CDR2 reads SYGVQD (reference sequence). CDR3 loop: CASPSTGFSYEQYF. CDR3 nucleotide sequence: TGCGCCAGCCCTTCGACAGGGTTTTCCTACGAGCAGTACTTC.

The DNA of the CDR3 is TGTGCCAGTAGTTCCGGACCGGGGAACACCGGGGAGCTGTTTTTT. Amino acid sequence: CASSSGPGNTGELFF. The chain joins TRBV19 to TRBJ2-2; D not resolved. The CDR3 is 15 residues long. The V end was cut by 5 bases, the J end by 1 base, with 11 bases between. Germline CDR1 LNHDA, CDR2 SQIVND (reference sequence).

CDR3 DNA sequence: TGCGCCAGCAGCTCCGGCGGCGCGGAGACCCAGTACTTC. It specifies CASSSGGAETQYF. The chain employs TRBV5-1 and TRBJ2-5; D is unclear. Deletions cut 3 bases from V and 5 bases from J, with 11 bases between. CDR3 size: 13 residues. Germline values: CDR1 SGHRS, CDR2 YFSETQ.